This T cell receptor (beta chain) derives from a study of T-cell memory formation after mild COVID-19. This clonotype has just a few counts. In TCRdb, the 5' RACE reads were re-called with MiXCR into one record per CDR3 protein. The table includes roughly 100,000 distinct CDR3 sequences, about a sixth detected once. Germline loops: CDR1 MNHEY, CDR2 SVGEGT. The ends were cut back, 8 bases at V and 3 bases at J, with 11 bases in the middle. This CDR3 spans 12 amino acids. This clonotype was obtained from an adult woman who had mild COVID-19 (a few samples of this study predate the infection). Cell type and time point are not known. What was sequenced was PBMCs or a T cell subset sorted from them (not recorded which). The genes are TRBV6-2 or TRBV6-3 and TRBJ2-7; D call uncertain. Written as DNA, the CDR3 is TGTGCCAGCGGCCCCCTGGTCTACGAGCAGTACTTC. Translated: CASGPLVYEQYF.